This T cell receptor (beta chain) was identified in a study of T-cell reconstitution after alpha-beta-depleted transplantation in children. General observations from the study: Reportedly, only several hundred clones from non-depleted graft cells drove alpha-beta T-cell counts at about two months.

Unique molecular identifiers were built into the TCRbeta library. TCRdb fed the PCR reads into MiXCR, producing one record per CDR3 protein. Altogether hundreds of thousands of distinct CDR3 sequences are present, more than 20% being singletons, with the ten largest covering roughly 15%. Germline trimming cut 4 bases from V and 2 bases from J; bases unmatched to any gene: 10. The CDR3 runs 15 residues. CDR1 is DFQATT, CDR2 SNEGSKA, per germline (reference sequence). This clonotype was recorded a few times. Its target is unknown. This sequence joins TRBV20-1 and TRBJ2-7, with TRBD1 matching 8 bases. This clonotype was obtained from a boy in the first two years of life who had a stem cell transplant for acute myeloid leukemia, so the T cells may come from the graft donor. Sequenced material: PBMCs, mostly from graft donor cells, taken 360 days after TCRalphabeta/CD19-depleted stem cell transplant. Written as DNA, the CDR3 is TGCAGTGCTAAGGACCGGACAGGGCGTCCCTACGAGCAGTACGTC. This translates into CSAKDRTGRPYEQYV.